This T cell receptor beta chain was obtained from a study of healthy donors' naive CD4 and CD8 T cells. Study-wide points: CDR3 charge plus V and J genes appeared to account for about 13% of CD4/CD8 variance. Chains were not paired, since alpha and beta were sequenced in bulk.

With respect to this clonotype: What it binds is unknown.

TCR libraries were built from approximately 490 ng of total RNA by linear amplification. MiXCR, run by TCRdb on the reads, gives a single entry per CDR3 protein. The sample has about 200,000 distinct CDR3 sequences, over 60% seen once. This CDR3 region has 13 residues. Trimming pared 4 bases from V and 1 base from J, leaving 8 bases between. Germline V gives CDR1 LNHDA, CDR2 SQIVND (reference sequence). The source is a pool of human donors in good health; the sample pools cells from several healthy donors. This chain links TRBV19 with TRBJ2-7, with a weak D call TRBD1 (5 bases). Sample: naive CD4+ and CD8+ T cells sorted from blood, pooled from several donors. The DNA of the CDR3 is TGTGCCAGTAGTACTACAGGTTCCTACGAGCAGTACTTC. Translating gives CASSTTGSYEQYF.